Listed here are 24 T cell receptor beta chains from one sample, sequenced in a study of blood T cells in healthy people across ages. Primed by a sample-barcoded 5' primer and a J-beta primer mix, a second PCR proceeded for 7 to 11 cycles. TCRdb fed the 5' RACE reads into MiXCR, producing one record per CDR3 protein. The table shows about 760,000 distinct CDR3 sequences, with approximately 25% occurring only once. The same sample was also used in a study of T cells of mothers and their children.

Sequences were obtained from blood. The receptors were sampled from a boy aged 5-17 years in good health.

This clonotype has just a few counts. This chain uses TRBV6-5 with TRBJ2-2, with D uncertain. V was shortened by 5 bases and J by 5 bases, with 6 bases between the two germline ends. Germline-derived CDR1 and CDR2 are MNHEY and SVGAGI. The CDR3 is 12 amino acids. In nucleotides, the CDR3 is TGTGCCAGCAGTACAGCAACCGGGGAGCTGTTTTTT. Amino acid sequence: CASSTATGELFF.

The CDR3: CASSPPGLPKNIQYF. The DNA for the CDR3 is TGTGCCAGCAGTCCACCGGGCTTACCCAAAAACATTCAGTACTTC. The chain links TRBV6-2 or TRBV6-3 to TRBJ2-4; D is ambiguous. The CDR3 has 15 residues. V was trimmed by 5 bases and J by 2 bases, leaving 13 bases between them. Germline V gives CDR1 MNHEY, CDR2 SVGEGT.

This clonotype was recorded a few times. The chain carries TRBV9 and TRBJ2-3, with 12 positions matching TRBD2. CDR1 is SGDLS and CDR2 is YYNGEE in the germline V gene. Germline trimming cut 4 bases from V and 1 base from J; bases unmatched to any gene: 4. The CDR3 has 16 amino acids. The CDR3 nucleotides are TGTGCCAGCAGCCCTAGCGGGAGGGGGGGCACAGATACGCAGTATTTT. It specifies CASSPSGRGGTDTQYF.

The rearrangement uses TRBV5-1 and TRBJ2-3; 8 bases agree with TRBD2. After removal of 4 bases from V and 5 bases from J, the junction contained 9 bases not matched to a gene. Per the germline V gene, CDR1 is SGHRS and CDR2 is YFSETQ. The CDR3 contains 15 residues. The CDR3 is CASSPTSAGGDTQYF. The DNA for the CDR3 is TGCGCCAGCAGCCCGACTAGCGCGGGAGGAGATACGCAGTATTTT.

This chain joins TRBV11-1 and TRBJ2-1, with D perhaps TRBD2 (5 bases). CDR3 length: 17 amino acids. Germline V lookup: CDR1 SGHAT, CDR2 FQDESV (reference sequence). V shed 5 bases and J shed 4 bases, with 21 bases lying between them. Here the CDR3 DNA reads TGTGCCAGCAGCCCAACCGGGCTAGGGCGGGCTTACAATGAGCAGTTCTTC. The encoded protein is CASSPTGLGRAYNEQFF.

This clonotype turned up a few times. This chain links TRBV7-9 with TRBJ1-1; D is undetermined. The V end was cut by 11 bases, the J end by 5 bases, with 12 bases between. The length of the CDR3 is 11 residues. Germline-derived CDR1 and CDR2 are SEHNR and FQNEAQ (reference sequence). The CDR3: CAGLTGTEAFF. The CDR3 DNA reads TGTGCCGGGCTTACTGGAACTGAAGCTTTCTTT.

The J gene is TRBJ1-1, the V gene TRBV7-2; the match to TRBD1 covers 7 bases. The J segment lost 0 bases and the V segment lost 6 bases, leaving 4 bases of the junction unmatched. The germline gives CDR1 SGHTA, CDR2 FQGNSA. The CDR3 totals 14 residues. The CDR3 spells CASRMTGLNTEAFF. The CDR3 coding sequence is TGTGCCAGCAGGATGACAGGGTTGAACACTGAAGCTTTCTTT.

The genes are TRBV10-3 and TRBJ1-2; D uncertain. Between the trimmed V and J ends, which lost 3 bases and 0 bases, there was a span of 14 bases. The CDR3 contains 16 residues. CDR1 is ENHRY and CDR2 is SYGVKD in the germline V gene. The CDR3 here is CAISDKENRANYGYTF. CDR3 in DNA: TGTGCCATCAGTGATAAGGAAAACAGAGCTAACTATGGCTACACCTTC.

The CDR3 is CASSSLPLGSTYYEQYF. CDR3 nucleotide sequence: TGTGCCAGCAGCTCTCTCCCTCTTGGGTCAACCTACTACGAGCAGTACTTC. The chain recombines TRBV12-3 or TRBV12-4 with TRBJ2-5; the D is unclear. The J call is doubtful: the DNA matches TRBJ2-7 better. The CDR3 runs 17 residues.

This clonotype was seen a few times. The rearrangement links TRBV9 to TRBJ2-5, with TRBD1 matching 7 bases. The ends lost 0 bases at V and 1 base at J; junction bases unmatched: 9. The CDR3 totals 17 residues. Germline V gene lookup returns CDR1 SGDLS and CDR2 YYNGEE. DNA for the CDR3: TGTGCCAGCAGCGTAGATCCCAGGACAGGACGCCAAGAGACCCAGTACTTC. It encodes CASSVDPRTGRQETQYF.

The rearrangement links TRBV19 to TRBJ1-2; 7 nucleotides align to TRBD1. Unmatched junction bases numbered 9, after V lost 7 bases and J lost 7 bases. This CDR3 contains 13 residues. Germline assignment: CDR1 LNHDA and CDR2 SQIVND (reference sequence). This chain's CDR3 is CASNPTGLSGYTF. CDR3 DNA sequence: TGTGCCAGTAACCCGACAGGGCTCTCTGGCTACACCTTC. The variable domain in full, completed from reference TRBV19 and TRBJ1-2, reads DGGITQSPKYLFRKEGQNVTLSCEQNLNHDAMYWYRQDPGQGLRLIYYSQIVNDFQKGDIAEGYSVSREKKESFPLTVTSAQKNPTAFYLCASNPTGLSGYTFGSGTRLTVV.

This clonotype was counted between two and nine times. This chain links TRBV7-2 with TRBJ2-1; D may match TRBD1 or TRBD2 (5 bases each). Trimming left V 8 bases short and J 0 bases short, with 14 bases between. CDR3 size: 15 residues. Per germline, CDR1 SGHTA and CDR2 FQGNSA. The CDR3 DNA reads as TGTGCCAGCCTCAGGGATGGGAGCTCCTACAATGAGCAGTTCTTC. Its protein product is CASLRDGSSYNEQFF.

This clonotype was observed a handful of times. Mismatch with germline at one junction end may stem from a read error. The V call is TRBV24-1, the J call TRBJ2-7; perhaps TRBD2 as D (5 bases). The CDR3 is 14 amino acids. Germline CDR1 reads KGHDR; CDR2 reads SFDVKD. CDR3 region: CATSGSRGPGEQYF. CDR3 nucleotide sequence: TGCGCCACCAGTGGTTCTCGCGGGCCGGGAGAGCAGTACTTC.

CDR3 region: CSVRDRGGGGYTF. The DNA for the CDR3 is TGCAGCGTCCGCGACAGGGGCGGAGGTGGCTACACCTTC. The chain has TRBV29-1 and TRBJ1-2; 8 bases fit TRBD1. This CDR3 comprises 13 residues. CDR1 is SQVTM and CDR2 is ANQGSEA in the germline V gene. V was clipped by 6 bases and J by 7 bases; unmatched bases: 10. Combining the CDR3 with reference TRBV29-1 and TRBJ1-2 gives the whole variable domain SAVISQKPSRDICQRGTSLTIQCQVDSQVTMMFWYRQQPGQSLTLIATANQGSEATYESGFVIDKFPISRPNLTFSTLTVSNMSPEDSSIYLCSVRDRGGGGYTFGSGTRLTVV.

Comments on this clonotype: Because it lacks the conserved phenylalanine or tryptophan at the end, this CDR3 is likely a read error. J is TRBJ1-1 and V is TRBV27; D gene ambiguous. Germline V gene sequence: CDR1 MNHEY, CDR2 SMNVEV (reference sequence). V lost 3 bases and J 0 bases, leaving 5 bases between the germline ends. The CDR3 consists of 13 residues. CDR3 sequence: CASSLVVNTEAFL. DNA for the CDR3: TGTGCCAGCAGTTTGGTGGTGAACACTGAAGCTTTCCTT.

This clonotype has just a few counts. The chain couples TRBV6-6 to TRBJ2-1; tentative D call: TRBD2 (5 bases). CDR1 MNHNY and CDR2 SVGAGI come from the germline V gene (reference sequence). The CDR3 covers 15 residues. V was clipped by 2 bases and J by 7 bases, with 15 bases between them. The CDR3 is CASSYGSGGENEQFF. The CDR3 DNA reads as TGTGCCAGCAGTTACGGGAGCGGTGGGGAAAATGAGCAGTTCTTC.

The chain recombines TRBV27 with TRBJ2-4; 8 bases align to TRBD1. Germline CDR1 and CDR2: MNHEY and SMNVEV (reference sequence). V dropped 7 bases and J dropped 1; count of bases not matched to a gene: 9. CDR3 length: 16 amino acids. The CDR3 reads CASIHPDRVAKNIQYF. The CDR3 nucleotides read TGTGCCAGCATCCATCCGGACAGGGTCGCCAAAAACATTCAGTACTTC.

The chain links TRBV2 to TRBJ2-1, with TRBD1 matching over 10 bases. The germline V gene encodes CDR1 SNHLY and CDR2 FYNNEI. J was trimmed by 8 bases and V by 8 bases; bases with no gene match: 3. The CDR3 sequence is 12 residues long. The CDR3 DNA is TGTGCCAGCCGGGACAGGGGCGATGAGCAGTTCTTC. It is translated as CASRDRGDEQFF.

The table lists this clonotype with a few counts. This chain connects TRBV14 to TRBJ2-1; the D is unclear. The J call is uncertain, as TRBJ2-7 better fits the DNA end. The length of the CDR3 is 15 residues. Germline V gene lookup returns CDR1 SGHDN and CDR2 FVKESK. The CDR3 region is CASSPQDDRGYEQYF. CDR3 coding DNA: TGTGCCAGCAGCCCCCAGGACGATCGAGGCTACGAGCAGTACTTC.

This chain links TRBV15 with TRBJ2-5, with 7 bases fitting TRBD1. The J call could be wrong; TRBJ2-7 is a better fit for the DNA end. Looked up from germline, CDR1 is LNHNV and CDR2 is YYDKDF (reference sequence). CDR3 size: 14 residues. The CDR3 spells CATSGPTGLSEQYF. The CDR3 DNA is TGTGCCACCAGCGGACCGACAGGGCTAAGCGAGCAGTACTTC.

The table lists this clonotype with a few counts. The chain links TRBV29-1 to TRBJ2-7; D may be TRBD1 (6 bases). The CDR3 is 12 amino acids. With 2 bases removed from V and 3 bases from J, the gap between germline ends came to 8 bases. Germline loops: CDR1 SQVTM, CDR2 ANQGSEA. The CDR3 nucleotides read TGCAGCGTTGAACGGGACAACTACGAGCAGTACTTC. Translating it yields CSVERDNYEQYF.

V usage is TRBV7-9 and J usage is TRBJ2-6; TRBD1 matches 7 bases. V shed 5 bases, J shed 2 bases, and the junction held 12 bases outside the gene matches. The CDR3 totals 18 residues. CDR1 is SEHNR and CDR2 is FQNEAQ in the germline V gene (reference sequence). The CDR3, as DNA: TGTGCCAGCAGCCCCCGGTCCAGGGGGTTTACTGGGGCCAACGTCCTGACTTTC. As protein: CASSPRSRGFTGANVLTF.

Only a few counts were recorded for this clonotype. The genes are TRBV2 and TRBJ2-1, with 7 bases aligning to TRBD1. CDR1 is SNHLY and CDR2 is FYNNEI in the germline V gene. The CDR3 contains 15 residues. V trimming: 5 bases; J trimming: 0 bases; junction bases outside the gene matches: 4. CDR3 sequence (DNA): TGTGCCAGCAGTACACAGGGGAGCTCCTACAATGAGCAGTTCTTC. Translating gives CASSTQGSSYNEQFF.

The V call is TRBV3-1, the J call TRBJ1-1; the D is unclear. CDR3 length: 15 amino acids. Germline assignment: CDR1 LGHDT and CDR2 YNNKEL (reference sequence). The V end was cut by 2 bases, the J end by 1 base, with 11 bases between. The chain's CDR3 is CASSQYHTPNTEAFF. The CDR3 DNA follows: TGTGCCAGCAGCCAATACCATACTCCGAACACTGAAGCTTTCTTT. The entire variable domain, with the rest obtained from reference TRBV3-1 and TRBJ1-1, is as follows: DTAVSQTPKYLVTQMGNDKSIKCEQNLGHDTMYWYKQDSKKFLKIMFSYNNKELIINETVPNRFSPKSPDKAHLNLHINSLELGDSAVYFCASSQYHTPNTEAFFGQGTRLTVV.